This T cell receptor (beta chain) was sequenced in a study of blood T cell repertoires in COVID-19. Study-wide context: Collection of acute and convalescent COVID-19 samples took place in the United States, Italy and Spain. T cells, B-cell-depleted T cells, or PBMCs supplied cDNA or gDNA.

Original processing notes: Estimated nucleated cell counts came from reference gene primer amplification. Sequencing used immunoSEQ multiplex PCR; TCRdb keeps in-frame clones, though not all of them. V and J calls and clone size come straight from that table; D and trimming were deduced from the DNA. There are roughly 180,000 clones in the sample; about four fifths occur only once, and approximately 7.6% lies in the top ten. The Seattle patients, enrolled during active infection, were followed longitudinally. V trimming: 3 bases; J trimming: 0 bases; junction bases outside the gene matches: 6. The CDR3 contains 19 residues. Per germline, CDR1 SGHTA and CDR2 FQGNSA.

The receptor was isolated from a woman in her sixties with COVID-19, enrolled during active disease. This sequence joins TRBV7-2 and TRBJ2-3, with TRBD2 matching over 16 bases. The sample comprised peripheral blood. CDR3 in DNA: TGTGCCAGCAGCTTGGGGACTAGCGGGAGGGGAACTAGCACAGATACGCAGTATTTT. Protein sequence: CASSLGTSGRGTSTDTQYF.